A single sample is the source of the 17 T cell receptor beta chains below, sequenced in a study of blood T cell repertoires in COVID-19. Method: immunoSEQ multiplex PCR; TCRdb's copy keeps in-frame clones and lacks some. The sample shows approximately 140,000 clones, roughly nine tenths of them seen only once. The source material was peripheral blood. These receptors all come from a woman aged 60-75 years with active or convalescent COVID-19.

The chain uses TRBV9 and TRBJ2-1; the match to TRBD2 covers 12 bases. The CDR3 loop spans 17 amino acids. V lost 0 bases, J lost 0 bases, and 1 base stayed unmatched. CDR1 and CDR2 (germline): SGDLS, YYNGEE. In DNA form, the CDR3 reads TGTGCCAGCAGCGTAGGGGGACTAGCGGGCTCCTACAATGAGCAGTTCTTC. Its protein is CASSVGGLAGSYNEQFF.

The chain recombines TRBV2 with TRBJ2-2; the D gene is possibly TRBD1 (6 bases). Trimming stripped 4 bases from V and 2 bases from J, with 8 bases between. The CDR3 spans 14 residues. Per the germline V gene, CDR1 is SNHLY and CDR2 is FYNNEI. The DNA of the CDR3 is TGTGCCAGCAGTGCGGACAGCAACACCGGGGAGCTGTTTTTT. The encoded protein is CASSADSNTGELFF.

The V call is TRBV7-8, the J call TRBJ2-7, with TRBD1 matching 9 bases. CDR1 is SGHVS and CDR2 is FQNEAQ in the germline V gene. The CDR3 has 15 residues. V dropped 2 bases and J dropped 2; count of bases not matched to a gene: 4. The CDR3 protein is CASSLRRDRAYEQYF. As DNA, the CDR3 is TGTGCCAGCAGCTTACGGAGGGACAGGGCCTACGAGCAGTACTTC. Complete variable domain (other parts from reference TRBV7-8 and TRBJ2-7): GAGVSQSPRYKVAKRGQDVALRCDPISGHVSLFWYQQALGQGPEFLTYFQNEAQLDKSGLPSDRFFAERPEGSVSTLKIQRTQQEDSAVYLCASSLRRDRAYEQYFGPGTRLTVT.

The chain employs TRBV5-1 and TRBJ2-7; 9 bases line up with TRBD1. The junction had 8 bases not matched to a gene; V was cut back by 4 bases and J by 3 bases. Germline V gene sequence: CDR1 SGHRS, CDR2 YFSETQ. This CDR3 is built from 15 residues. CDR3 bases: TGCGCCAGCAGCCCCTCCGGGACAGGGAGCTACGAGCAGTACTTC. It yields the protein CASSPSGTGSYEQYF.

The V call is TRBV19, the J call TRBJ1-3; unclear D gene. The germline gives CDR1 LNHDA, CDR2 SQIVND (reference sequence). Deletions cut 1 base from V and 4 bases from J, with 11 bases between. The CDR3 has 15 residues. CDR3 amino acids: CASSIAGDGGNTIYF. Written as DNA, the CDR3 is TGTGCCAGTAGTATAGCAGGTGATGGAGGAAACACCATATATTTT.

Comment on this clone: Other DNA sequences in this sample translate to the same CDR3. The chain links TRBV6-5 to TRBJ1-1; 9 bases match TRBD1. V was pared by 5 bases and J by 2 bases, with 0 bases of the junction left unmatched. Germline assignment: CDR1 MNHEY and CDR2 SVGAGI. This CDR3 is built from 13 residues. DNA of the CDR3: TGTGCCAGCAGTACAGGGGGCAACACTGAAGCTTTCTTT. It translates to CASSTGGNTEAFF.

V and J are TRBV18 and TRBJ2-5; 9 bases map to TRBD1. The CDR3 totals 14 residues. Germline V gene lookup returns CDR1 KGHSH and CDR2 LQKENI. Trimming at V came to 4 bases and at J to 3 bases, leaving 3 bases not matched to a gene. CDR3 amino acids: CASSRRDREETQYF. The CDR3 coding sequence is TGTGCCAGCTCACGCCGGGACAGGGAAGAGACCCAGTACTTC.

The chain carries TRBV19 and TRBJ1-1; 8 nucleotides match TRBD1. After removal of 3 bases from V and 0 bases from J, the junction contained 15 bases not matched to a gene. Germline V gene sequence: CDR1 LNHDA, CDR2 SQIVND (reference sequence). The CDR3 covers 19 residues. The CDR3 coding sequence is TGTGCCAGTAGTATTAAGATTGGTGACAGGGGCCAAATGAACACTGAAGCTTTCTTT. Its protein is CASSIKIGDRGQMNTEAFF.

This clone has only a few counts. The rearrangement links TRBV6-6 to TRBJ1-2; D remains unclear. Trimming took 6 bases from V and 6 from J, leaving 20 bases between them. The CDR3 is 15 amino acids. Germline CDR1 is MNHNY and CDR2 is SVGAGI (reference sequence). DNA for the CDR3: TGTGCCAGCAGCCCCGGCGCAGGCACAATTCATGGCTACACCTTC. Its protein is CASSPGAGTIHGYTF.

The chain is built from TRBV9 and TRBJ2-1; D gene unclear. Per the germline V gene, CDR1 is SGDLS and CDR2 is YYNGEE. V shed 2 bases and J shed 0 bases, with 9 bases lying between them. The CDR3 totals 15 residues. The chain's CDR3 is CASSVAVSSYNEQFF. In nucleotides, the CDR3 is TGTGCCAGCAGCGTCGCAGTCAGCTCCTACAATGAGCAGTTCTTC.

The CDR3 is CASRLGLDGNEQFF. The CDR3 nucleotides are TGTGCCAGCAGACTTGGACTTGATGGGAATGAGCAGTTCTTC. The V gene is TRBV6-5, the J gene TRBJ2-1; tentative D call: TRBD2 (5 bases). This CDR3 contains 14 residues. Germline CDR1 MNHEY, CDR2 SVGAGI. Trimming took 6 bases from V and 7 from J, leaving 16 bases between them.

This clone was counted a single time. This sequence joins TRBV19 and TRBJ1-2; perhaps TRBD1 as D (6 bases). From germline, CDR1 is LNHDA and CDR2 SQIVND (reference sequence). V was cut by 1 base and J by 5 bases, with 17 bases left in between. The CDR3 runs to 16 residues. The CDR3 sequence: CASSIGAGEIYYGYTF. CDR3 bases: TGTGCCAGTAGTATAGGGGCAGGGGAGATTTATTATGGCTACACCTTC.

The chain uses TRBV7-9 and TRBJ1-1; TRBD1 might be the D (6 bases). The CDR3 is made up of 15 amino acids. Deletions cut 5 bases from V and 0 bases from J, with 13 bases between. Germline V gives CDR1 SEHNR, CDR2 FQNEAQ (reference sequence). The DNA of the CDR3 is TGTGCCAGCAGCCCGCCTACAGGGATGAACACTGAAGCTTTCTTT. Amino acids: CASSPPTGMNTEAFF.

The V and J genes are TRBV7-2 and TRBJ2-7; a weak D match, TRBD1 (6 bases). The V gene's germline CDR1 is SGHTA and CDR2 FQGNSA. The germline V and J ends were trimmed by 1 base and 6 bases, with 16 bases remaining between them. This CDR3 has 15 residues. CDR3 sequence: CASSLGDTLLGEQYF. The CDR3 DNA sequence: TGTGCCAGCAGCTTAGGGGACACTTTACTGGGCGAGCAGTACTTC.

This clone was observed a handful of times. V is TRBV6-5 and J is TRBJ1-5, with 9 bases matching TRBD1. After removal of 0 bases from V and 7 bases from J, the junction contained 4 bases not matched to a gene. This CDR3 has 15 amino acids. Germline-derived CDR1 and CDR2 are MNHEY and SVGAGI. CDR3 residues: CASSYSLQGAQPQHF. As DNA, the CDR3 is TGTGCCAGCAGTTACTCACTACAGGGGGCACAGCCCCAGCATTTT.

V is TRBV21-1 and J is TRBJ2-5; the D call in the table, TRBD1, was not verified against the DNA. TRBV21-1 is a recognized pseudogene. The length of the CDR3 is 16 residues. In nucleotides, the CDR3 is TGTGCCAGCAGCAGACCTACCGGGACACACCAAGAGACCCAGTACTTC. Residues: CASSRPTGTHQETQYF.

V is TRBV6-5 and J is TRBJ2-7; no reliable D call. This CDR3 region has 12 residues. Germline CDR1 reads MNHEY; CDR2 reads SVGAGI. Between the trimmed V and J ends, which lost 10 bases and 1 base, there was a span of 11 bases. The chain's CDR3 is CATRRDSYEQYF. CDR3 coding DNA: TGTGCCACCAGGAGAGATTCCTACGAGCAGTACTTC.